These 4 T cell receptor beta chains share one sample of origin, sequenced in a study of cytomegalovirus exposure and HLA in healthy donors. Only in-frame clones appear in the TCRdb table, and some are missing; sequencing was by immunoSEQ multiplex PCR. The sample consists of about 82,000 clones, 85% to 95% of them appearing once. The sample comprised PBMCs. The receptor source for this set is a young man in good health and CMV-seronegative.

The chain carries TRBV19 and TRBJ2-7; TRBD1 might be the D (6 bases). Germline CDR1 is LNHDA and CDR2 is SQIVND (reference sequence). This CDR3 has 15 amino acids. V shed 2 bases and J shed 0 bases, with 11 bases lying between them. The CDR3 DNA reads TGTGCCAGTAGTATATCCGGGACATACTCCTACGAGCAGTACTTC. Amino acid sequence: CASSISGTYSYEQYF. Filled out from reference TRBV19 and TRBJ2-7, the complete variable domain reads DGGITQSPKYLFRKEGQNVTLSCEQNLNHDAMYWYRQDPGQGLRLIYYSQIVNDFQKGDIAEGYSVSREKKESFPLTVTSAQKNPTAFYLCASSISGTYSYEQYFGPGTRLTVT.

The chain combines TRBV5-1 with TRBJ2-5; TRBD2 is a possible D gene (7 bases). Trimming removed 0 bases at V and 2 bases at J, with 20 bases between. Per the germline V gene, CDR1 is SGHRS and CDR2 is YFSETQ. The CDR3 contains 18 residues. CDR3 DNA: TGCGCCAGCAGCTTGGAATCCTCGGGGGGCTTGGAACAAGAGACCCAGTACTTC. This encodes CASSLESSGGLEQETQYF.

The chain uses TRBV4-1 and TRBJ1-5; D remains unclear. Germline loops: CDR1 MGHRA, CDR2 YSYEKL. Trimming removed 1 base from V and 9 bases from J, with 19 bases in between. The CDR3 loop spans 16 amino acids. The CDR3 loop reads CASSQGALGNLGPQHF. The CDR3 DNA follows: TGCGCCAGCAGCCAAGGGGCGCTGGGCAACTTAGGGCCCCAGCATTTT.

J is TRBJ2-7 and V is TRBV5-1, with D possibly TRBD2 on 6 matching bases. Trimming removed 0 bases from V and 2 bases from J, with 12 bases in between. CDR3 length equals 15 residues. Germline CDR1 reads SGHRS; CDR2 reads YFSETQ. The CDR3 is CASSLVRDFTYEQYF. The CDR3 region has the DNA TGCGCCAGCAGCTTGGTCCGGGACTTCACCTACGAGCAGTACTTC.